This T cell receptor (beta chain) comes out of a study of regulatory T cells in long-lasting Graves disease. From germline, CDR1 is SGDLS and CDR2 YYNGEE. The CDR3 runs to 15 residues. V was pared by 0 bases and J by 9 bases, with 15 bases between. Whole-study findings and limits: Accuracy was possibly reduced by small sample size.

Assembly of TCR beta libraries relied on iRepertoire HTBI primers together with Arm-PCR of CDR3 regions. TCRdb re-derived calls from the multiplex PCR reads in MiXCR, one entry per CDR3 protein. The profile shows about 500,000 distinct CDR3 sequences, around 12% of them singletons. The time point here: newly diagnosed GD, antithyroid drugs for less than 3 months. Preparation of the TCR library used RNA extracted from PBMCs. In its sample, this clonotype was seen a few times. What it binds is not known. The data were also submitted as part of a second study, on T cells in Graves' hyperthyroidism and ophthalmopathy. That report adds: Based on clinical symptoms, serum thyroxine and TRAb, thyroid ultrasound and orbital computed tomography, diagnoses were reached.

This rearrangement joins TRBV9 to TRBJ2-2; tentatively, D is TRBD1 or TRBD2 (5 bases each). This TCR was sampled from a woman in her 30s with Graves disease. The material was peripheral blood mononuclear cells (PBMCs), obtained at new diagnosis, from a patient treated with antithyroid drugs. CDR3: CASSVGGTAIRELFF. CDR3 nucleotide sequence: TGTGCCAGCAGCGTAGGTGGGACCGCCATTAGGGAGCTGTTTTTT.